The 12 T cell receptor beta chains listed next were all sequenced from one sample in a study of T cell responses to AZD1222 COVID-19 vaccine. Here immunoSEQ multiplex PCR was the method, and the copy in TCRdb shows in-frame clones only, minus some. The table includes tens of thousands of clones, about 91% detected once. The material was peripheral blood, obtained 28 days after the second dose of the MenACWY control vaccine. The receptors stem from an adult who received the MenACWY meningococcal vaccine as a control.

This clone showed up just a few times. The V call is TRBV5-1, the J call TRBJ2-2; 7 nucleotides match TRBD1. The CDR3 totals 16 residues. V gave up 0 bases and J gave up 0 bases; unmatched junction bases: 2. The germline V gene has CDR1 SGHRS and CDR2 YFSETQ. The CDR3 reads CASSLGGTANTGELFF. The CDR3, as DNA: TGCGCCAGCAGCTTGGGTGGGACAGCGAACACCGGGGAGCTGTTTTTT.

The V call is TRBV5-8, the J call TRBJ1-1; the match to TRBD1 covers 7 bases. With 3 bases clipped from V and 3 bases from J, the junction kept 5 bases outside the gene matches. The CDR3 totals 14 residues. Germline assignment: CDR1 SGHTS and CDR2 YDEGEE. The CDR3 here is CASSSKGTDTEAFF. The CDR3 DNA sequence: TGTGCCAGCAGCTCAAAAGGGACAGACACTGAAGCTTTCTTT.

The chain has TRBV29-1 and TRBJ1-5; TRBD1 agrees at 7 bases. The CDR3 is 13 residues long. V was pared by 3 bases and J by 2 bases, with 1 base of the junction left unmatched. CDR1 and CDR2 from the germline V gene are SQVTM and ANQGSEA. CDR3 protein: CSVDTGGNQPQHF. The CDR3 DNA follows: TGCAGCGTTGATACAGGGGGCAATCAGCCCCAGCATTTT.

This clone came up a few times. The J gene is TRBJ2-4, the V gene TRBV12-3 or TRBV12-4; possibly TRBD1 for D (6 bases). CDR3 length: 13 amino acids. The V end was cut by 5 bases, the J end by 10 bases, with 15 bases between. The chain's CDR3 is CASSHWTVDIQYF. The CDR3 DNA sequence: TGTGCCAGCAGTCACTGGACAGTAGATATTCAGTACTTC.

The table lists this clone with a count of one. V usage is TRBV28 and J usage is TRBJ2-1; TRBD2 matches 12 bases. Unmatched junction bases numbered 6, after V lost 5 bases and J lost 7 bases. The V gene's germline CDR1 is MDHEN and CDR2 SYDVKM. The CDR3 contains 15 residues. Here the CDR3 reads CASSRLAGVLNEQFF. For the CDR3, the DNA is TGTGCCAGCAGTCGACTAGCGGGGGTGTTGAATGAGCAGTTCTTC.

The genes are TRBV21-1 and TRBJ1-2. TRBV21-1 counts as a pseudogene. The CDR3 is 14 residues long. The CDR3 sequence: CASGRGRPNYGYTF. CDR3 bases: TGTGCCAGCGGTAGGGGGAGGCCCAACTATGGCTACACCTTC.

CDR3 nucleotides: TGTGCCAGCAGCTTAGGGCTAGCGGGGGCCCTAACAGATACGCAGTATTTT. As protein: CASSLGLAGALTDTQYF. The chain links TRBV7-2 to TRBJ2-3, with 10 bases matching TRBD2. This CDR3 is built from 17 residues. J was trimmed by 3 bases and V by 1 base; bases with no gene match: 7. Per germline, CDR1 SGHTA and CDR2 FQGNSA.

This chain links TRBV15 with TRBJ2-5; D may be TRBD2 (6 bases). The CDR3 covers 16 residues. V lost 2 bases to trimming and J lost 3 bases, with 16 bases between them. Germline CDR1 is LNHNV and CDR2 is YYDKDF (reference sequence). The CDR3 sequence: CATSRPGWRGEETQYF. The CDR3 DNA is TGTGCCACCAGCAGACCAGGTTGGCGGGGAGAAGAGACCCAGTACTTC.

The CDR3 DNA sequence: TGTGCCAGCAGCCCCCAAGGGTGGGGTCTGGGAAACACCATATATTTT. Protein sequence: CASSPQGWGLGNTIYF. The V and J genes are TRBV9 and TRBJ1-3; no definite D call. The CDR3 is 16 residues long. Per the germline V gene, CDR1 is SGDLS and CDR2 is YYNGEE. V was shortened by 4 bases and J by 4 bases, with 18 bases between the two germline ends.

The sample holds a few counts of this clone. This chain links TRBV4-1 with TRBJ2-3, with D possibly called TRBD1 or TRBD2 (5 bases each). Germline loops: CDR1 MGHRA, CDR2 YSYEKL. Trimming pared 2 bases from V and 10 bases from J, leaving 13 bases between. This CDR3 has 13 amino acids. This chain's CDR3 is CASSQSWGGSQYF. CDR3 bases: TGCGCCAGCAGCCAATCTTGGGGCGGGTCGCAGTATTTT.

This sequence joins TRBV5-1 and TRBJ2-2, with D possibly matching TRBD1 (6 bases). The CDR3 sequence is 18 residues long. V was clipped by 0 bases and J by 6 bases, with 21 bases between them. Germline CDR1 and CDR2: SGHRS and YFSETQ. CDR3 protein: CASSLGWTTGQKPGELFF. The DNA for the CDR3 is TGCGCCAGCAGCTTGGGATGGACGACCGGACAGAAGCCCGGGGAGCTGTTTTTT.

This sequence joins TRBV6-6 and TRBJ2-2, with 9 bases that match TRBD1. The germline CDR1 and CDR2 sequences are MNHNY and SVGAGI (reference sequence). V lost 5 bases to trimming and J lost 5 bases; unmatched junction nucleotides: 3. This CDR3 has 14 residues. For the CDR3, the DNA is TGTGCCAGCAGTAGACAGGGGGTGACCGGGGAGCTGTTTTTT. This translates into CASSRQGVTGELFF.